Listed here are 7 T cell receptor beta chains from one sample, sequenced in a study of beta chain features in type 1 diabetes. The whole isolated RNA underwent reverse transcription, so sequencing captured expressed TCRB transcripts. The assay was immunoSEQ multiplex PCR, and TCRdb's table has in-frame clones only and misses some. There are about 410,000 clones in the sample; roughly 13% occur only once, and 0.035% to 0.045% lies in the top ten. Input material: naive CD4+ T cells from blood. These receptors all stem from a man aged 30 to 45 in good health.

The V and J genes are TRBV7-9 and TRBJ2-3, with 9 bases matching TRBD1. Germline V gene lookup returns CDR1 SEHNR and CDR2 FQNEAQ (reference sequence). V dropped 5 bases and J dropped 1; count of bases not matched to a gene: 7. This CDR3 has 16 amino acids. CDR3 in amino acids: CASSTLDRGGTDTQYF. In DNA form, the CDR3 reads TGTGCCAGCAGCACGTTGGACAGGGGAGGCACAGATACGCAGTATTTT.

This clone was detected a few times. Written as DNA, the CDR3 is TGTGCCAGCAGTCCCGGCGGGGGTCCGAACTATGGCTACACCTTC. This encodes CASSPGGGPNYGYTF. The chain combines TRBV28 with TRBJ1-2, with D possibly TRBD1 on 5 matching bases. The V gene lost 5 bases and the J gene lost 2 bases, with 15 bases spanning the gap. Germline CDR1 and CDR2: MDHEN and SYDVKM. This CDR3 has 15 residues.

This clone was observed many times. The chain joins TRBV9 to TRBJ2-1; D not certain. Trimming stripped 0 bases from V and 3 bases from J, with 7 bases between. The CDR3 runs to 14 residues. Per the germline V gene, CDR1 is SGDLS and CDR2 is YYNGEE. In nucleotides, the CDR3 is TGTGCCAGCAGCGTAGGGTTTGGCTACAATGAGCAGTTCTTC. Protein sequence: CASSVGFGYNEQFF.

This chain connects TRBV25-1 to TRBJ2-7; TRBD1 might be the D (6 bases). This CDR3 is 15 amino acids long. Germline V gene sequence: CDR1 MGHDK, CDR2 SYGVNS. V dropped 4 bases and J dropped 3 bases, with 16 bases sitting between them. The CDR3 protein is CASSGVIGQSYEQYF. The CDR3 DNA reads TGTGCCAGCAGTGGAGTAATAGGACAGAGCTACGAGCAGTACTTC.

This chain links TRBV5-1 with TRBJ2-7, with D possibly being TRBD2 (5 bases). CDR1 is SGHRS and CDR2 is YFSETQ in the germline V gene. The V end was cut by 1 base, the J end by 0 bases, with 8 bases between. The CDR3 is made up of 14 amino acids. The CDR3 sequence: CASSLTGSSYEQYF. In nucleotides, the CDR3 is TGCGCCAGCAGCTTGACGGGGAGCTCCTACGAGCAGTACTTC.

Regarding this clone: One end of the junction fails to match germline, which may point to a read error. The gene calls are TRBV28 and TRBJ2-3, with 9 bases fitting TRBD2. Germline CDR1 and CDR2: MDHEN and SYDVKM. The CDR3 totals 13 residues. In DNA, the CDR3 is TGTGCCAGCAGGGGGACTAGCAGAGATACGCAGTATTTT. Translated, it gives CASRGTSRDTQYF.

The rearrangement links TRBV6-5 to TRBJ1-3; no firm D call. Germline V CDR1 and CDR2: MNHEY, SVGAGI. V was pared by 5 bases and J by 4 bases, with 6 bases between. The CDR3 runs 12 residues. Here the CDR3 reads CASSPQGNTIYF. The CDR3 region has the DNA TGTGCCAGCAGTCCACAGGGAAACACCATATATTTT.